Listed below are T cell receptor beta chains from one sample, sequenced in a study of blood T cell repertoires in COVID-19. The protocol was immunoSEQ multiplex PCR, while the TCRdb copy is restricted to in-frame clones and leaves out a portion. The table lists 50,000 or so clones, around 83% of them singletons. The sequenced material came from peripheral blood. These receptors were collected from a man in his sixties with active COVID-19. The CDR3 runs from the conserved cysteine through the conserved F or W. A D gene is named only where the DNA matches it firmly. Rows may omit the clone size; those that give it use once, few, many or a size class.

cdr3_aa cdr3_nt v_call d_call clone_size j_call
CASTPTERVGGEKLFF TGTGCCAGTACCCCGACAGAAAGAGTAGGGGGTGAAAAACTGTTTTTT TRBV19 - - TRBJ1-4
CASSPTRQSGEKLFF TGCGCCAGCAGCCCGACTCGTCAGTCGGGTGAAAAACTGTTTTTT TRBV4-3 - - TRBJ1-4
CASSFFYGYTF TGTGCCAGCAGTTTCTTCTATGGCTACACCTTC TRBV12-3/TRBV12-4 - - TRBJ1-2
CASSFSPTDTQYF TGTGCCAGCAGTTTCTCTCCCACAGATACGCAGTATTTT TRBV27 - - TRBJ2-3
CASSLATPGGTDTQYF TGTGCCAGCAGCTTGGCGACGCCGGGGGGCACAGATACGCAGTATTTT TRBV5-6 - - TRBJ2-3
CASNQGLMSGEKLFF TGCGCCAGCAACCAGGGGCTAATGTCGGGTGAAAAACTGTTTTTT TRBV5-1 - few TRBJ1-4
CASSIGTPLGEQFF TGTGCCAGTAGTATCGGGACACCCTTGGGGGAGCAGTTCTTC TRBV19 - - TRBJ2-1
CASSSTLAGPQETQYF TGTGCCAGCAGTTCCACCCTAGCGGGGCCTCAAGAGACCCAGTACTTC TRBV27 TRBD2 - TRBJ2-5
CASSYKQLNNSPLHF TGTGCCAGCAGTTACAAACAGCTGAATAATTCACCCCTCCACTTT TRBV6-5 - few TRBJ1-6
CASSFGQLNTEAFF TGTGCCAGCAGCTTCGGACAATTGAACACTGAAGCTTTCTTT TRBV7-2 - - TRBJ1-1
CASRGDRTITETQYF TGTGCCAGCAGAGGGGATAGGACTATCACCGAGACCCAGTACTTC TRBV6-5 - once TRBJ2-5
CASRPTDRGGPGELFF TGTGCCAGCAGACCTACGGACAGGGGAGGTCCCGGGGAGCTGTTTTTT TRBV6-6 TRBD1 - TRBJ2-2
CASSQVSGGGADTQYF TGTGCCAGCAGCCAAGTCTCAGGGGGCGGCGCAGATACGCAGTATTTT TRBV16 TRBD1 - TRBJ2-3
CASSVVGQGPEAFF TGTGCCAGCAGCGTAGTAGGGCAGGGGCCTGAAGCTTTCTTT TRBV9 - - TRBJ1-1
CASKELAGETGELFF TGTGCCAGCAAGGAGCTAGCGGGAGAGACCGGGGAGCTGTTTTTT TRBV2 TRBD2 - TRBJ2-2
CASSQEWGLKPHEQYF TGCGCCAGCAGCCAAGAATGGGGACTAAAACCCCACGAGCAGTACTTC TRBV4-3 TRBD2 - TRBJ2-7
CSVESDIRGPYEQYF TGCAGCGTTGAATCGGACATCCGAGGTCCCTACGAGCAGTACTTC TRBV29-1 - - TRBJ2-7
CASSSKPAGGAFGELFF TGTGCCAGCAGCTCCAAACCGGCGGGGGGCGCGTTCGGGGAGCTGTTTTTT TRBV5-6 TRBD2 - TRBJ2-2
CASSLRQNTGELFF TGTGCCAGCAGCTTAAGACAGAACACCGGGGAGCTGTTTTTT TRBV5-6 - - TRBJ2-2
CASSLDRGRSNTEAFF TGTGCCAGCAGCTTAGACAGGGGGCGGTCGAACACTGAAGCTTTCTTT TRBV5-6 TRBD1 - TRBJ1-1
CASSLPSLAGIYNEQFF TGTGCCAGCAGTTTACCGTCGCTAGCGGGAATATACAATGAGCAGTTCTTC TRBV27 TRBD2 - TRBJ2-1
CASSRGTGVDTQYF TGTGCCAGCAGCCGCGGGACAGGGGTAGATACGCAGTATTTT TRBV28 TRBD1 few TRBJ2-3